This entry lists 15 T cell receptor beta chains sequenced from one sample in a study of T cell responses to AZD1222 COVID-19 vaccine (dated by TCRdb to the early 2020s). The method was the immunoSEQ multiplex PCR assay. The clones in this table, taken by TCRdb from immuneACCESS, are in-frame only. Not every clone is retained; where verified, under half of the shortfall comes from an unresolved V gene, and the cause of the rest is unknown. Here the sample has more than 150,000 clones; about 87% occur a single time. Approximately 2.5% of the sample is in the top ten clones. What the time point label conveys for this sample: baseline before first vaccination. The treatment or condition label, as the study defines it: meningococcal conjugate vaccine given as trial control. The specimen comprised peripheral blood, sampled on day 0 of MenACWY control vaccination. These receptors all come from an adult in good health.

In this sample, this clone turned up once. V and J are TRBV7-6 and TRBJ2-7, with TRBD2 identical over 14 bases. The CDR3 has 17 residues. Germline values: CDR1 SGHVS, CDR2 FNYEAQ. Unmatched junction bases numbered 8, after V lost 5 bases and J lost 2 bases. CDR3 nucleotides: TGTGCCAGCAGCCCGACTAGCGGGGGGGCCGTCACCTACGAGCAGTACTTC. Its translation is CASSPTSGGAVTYEQYF.

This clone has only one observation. This chain's CDR3 is CASRMGMSSYNEQFF. In DNA form, the CDR3 reads TGTGCCAGCAGAATGGGGATGAGCTCCTACAATGAGCAGTTCTTC. V and J are TRBV2 and TRBJ2-1, with D unclear. Germline lookup yields CDR1 SNHLY and CDR2 FYNNEI. Trimming stripped 6 bases from V and 0 bases from J, with 12 bases between. This CDR3 contains 15 residues.

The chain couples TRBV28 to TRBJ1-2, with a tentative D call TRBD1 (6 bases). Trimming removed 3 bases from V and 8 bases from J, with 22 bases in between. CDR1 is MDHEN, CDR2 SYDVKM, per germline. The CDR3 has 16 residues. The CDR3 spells CASSFTGRSEGGGYTF. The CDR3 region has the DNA TGTGCCAGCAGTTTCACCGGACGGAGCGAAGGGGGGGGCTACACCTTC.

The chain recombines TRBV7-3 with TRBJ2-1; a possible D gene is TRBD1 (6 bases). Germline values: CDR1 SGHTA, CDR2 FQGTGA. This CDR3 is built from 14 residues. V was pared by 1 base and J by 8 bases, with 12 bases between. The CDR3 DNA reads TGTGCCAGCAGCTTAAGGGGCAGGGGAGATGAGCAGTTCTTC. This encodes CASSLRGRGDEQFF.

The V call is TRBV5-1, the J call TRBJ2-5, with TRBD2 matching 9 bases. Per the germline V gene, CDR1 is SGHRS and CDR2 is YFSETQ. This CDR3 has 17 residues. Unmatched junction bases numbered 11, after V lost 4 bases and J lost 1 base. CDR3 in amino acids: CASSPRGGLASQETQYF. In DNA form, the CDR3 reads TGCGCCAGCAGCCCCCGAGGGGGACTAGCCTCCCAAGAGACCCAGTACTTC.

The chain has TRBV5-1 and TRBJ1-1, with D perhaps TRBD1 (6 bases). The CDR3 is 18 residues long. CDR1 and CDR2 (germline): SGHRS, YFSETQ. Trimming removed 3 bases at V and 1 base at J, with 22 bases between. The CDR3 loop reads CASSSSTGATTANTEAFF. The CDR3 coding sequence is TGCGCCAGCAGCTCTTCGACAGGCGCGACGACAGCGAACACTGAAGCTTTCTTT. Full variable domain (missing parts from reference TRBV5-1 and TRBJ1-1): KAGVTQTPRYLIKTRGQQVTLSCSPISGHRSVSWYQQTPGQGLQFLFEYFSETQRNKGNFPGRFSGRQFSNSRSEMNVSTLELGDSALYLCASSSSTGATTANTEAFFGQGTRLTVV.

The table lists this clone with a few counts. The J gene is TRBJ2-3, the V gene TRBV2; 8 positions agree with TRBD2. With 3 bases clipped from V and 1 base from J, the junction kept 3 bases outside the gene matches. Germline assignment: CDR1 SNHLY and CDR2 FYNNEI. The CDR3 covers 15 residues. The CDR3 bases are TGTGCCAGCAGTGACCAAGCGGGGGGCACAGATACGCAGTATTTT. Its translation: CASSDQAGGTDTQYF.

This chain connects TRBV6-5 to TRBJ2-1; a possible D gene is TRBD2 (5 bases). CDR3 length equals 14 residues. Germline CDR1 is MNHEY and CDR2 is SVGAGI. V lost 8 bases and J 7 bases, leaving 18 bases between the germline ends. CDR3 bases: TGTGCCAGCGGGGTCGGACTGGTGGAAAATGAGCAGTTCTTC. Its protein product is CASGVGLVENEQFF.

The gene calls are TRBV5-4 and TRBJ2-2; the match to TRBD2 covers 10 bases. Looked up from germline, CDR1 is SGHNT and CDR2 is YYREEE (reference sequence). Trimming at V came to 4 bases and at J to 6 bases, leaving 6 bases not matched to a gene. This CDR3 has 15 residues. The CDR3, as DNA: TGTGCCAGCAGCCAGAGCGGGGGGGCTTCCGGGGAGCTGTTTTTT. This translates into CASSQSGGASGELFF.

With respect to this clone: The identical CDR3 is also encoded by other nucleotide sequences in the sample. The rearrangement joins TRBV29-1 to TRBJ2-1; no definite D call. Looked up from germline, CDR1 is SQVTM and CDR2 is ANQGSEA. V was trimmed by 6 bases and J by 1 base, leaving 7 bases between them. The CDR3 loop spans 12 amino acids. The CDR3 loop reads CSVSISYNEQFF. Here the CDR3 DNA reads TGCAGCGTCTCTATTTCCTACAATGAGCAGTTCTTC.

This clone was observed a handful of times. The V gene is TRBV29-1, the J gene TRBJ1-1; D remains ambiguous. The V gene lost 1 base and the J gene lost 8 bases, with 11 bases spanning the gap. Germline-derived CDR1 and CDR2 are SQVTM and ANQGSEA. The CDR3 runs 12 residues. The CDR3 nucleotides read TGCAGCGTTGAAGCGCGGGATTCCGAAGCTTTCTTT. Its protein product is CSVEARDSEAFF.

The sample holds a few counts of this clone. CDR3 region: CASSLGTGGDPLHF. The DNA of the CDR3 is TGTGCCAGCAGCTTGGGGACAGGGGGAGATCCCCTCCACTTT. The chain joins TRBV11-2 to TRBJ1-6; 11 bases are a match to TRBD1. Looked up from germline, CDR1 is SGHAT and CDR2 is FQNNGV. The CDR3 spans 14 residues. V dropped 3 bases and J dropped 13; count of bases not matched to a gene: 5.

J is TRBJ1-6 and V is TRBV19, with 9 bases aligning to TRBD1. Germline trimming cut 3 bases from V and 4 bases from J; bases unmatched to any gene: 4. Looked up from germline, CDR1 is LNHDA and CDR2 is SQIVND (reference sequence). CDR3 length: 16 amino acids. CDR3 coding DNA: TGTGCCAGTAGTATTGGCGGGACAGGGTATAATTCACCCCTCCACTTT. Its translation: CASSIGGTGYNSPLHF. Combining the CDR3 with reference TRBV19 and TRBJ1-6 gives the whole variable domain DGGITQSPKYLFRKEGQNVTLSCEQNLNHDAMYWYRQDPGQGLRLIYYSQIVNDFQKGDIAEGYSVSREKKESFPLTVTSAQKNPTAFYLCASSIGGTGYNSPLHFGNGTRLTVT.

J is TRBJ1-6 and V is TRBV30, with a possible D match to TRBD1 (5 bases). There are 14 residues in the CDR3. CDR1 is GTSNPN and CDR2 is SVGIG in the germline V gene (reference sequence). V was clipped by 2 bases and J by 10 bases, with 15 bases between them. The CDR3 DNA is TGTGCCTGGAGTCTGGGCAGGGCTCGGTCACCCCTCCACTTT. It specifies CAWSLGRARSPLHF.

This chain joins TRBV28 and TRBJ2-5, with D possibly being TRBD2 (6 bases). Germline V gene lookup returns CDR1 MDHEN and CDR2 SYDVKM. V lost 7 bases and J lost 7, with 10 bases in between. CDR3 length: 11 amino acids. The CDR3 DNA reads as TGTGCCAGCACCCGGGGGTGGACCCAGTACTTC. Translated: CASTRGWTQYF. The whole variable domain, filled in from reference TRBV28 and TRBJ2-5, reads DVKVTQSSRYLVKRTGEKVFLECVQDMDHENMFWYRQDPGLGLRLIYFSYDVKMKEKGDIPEGYSVSREKKERFSLILESASTNQTSMYLCASTRGWTQYFGPGTRLLVL.